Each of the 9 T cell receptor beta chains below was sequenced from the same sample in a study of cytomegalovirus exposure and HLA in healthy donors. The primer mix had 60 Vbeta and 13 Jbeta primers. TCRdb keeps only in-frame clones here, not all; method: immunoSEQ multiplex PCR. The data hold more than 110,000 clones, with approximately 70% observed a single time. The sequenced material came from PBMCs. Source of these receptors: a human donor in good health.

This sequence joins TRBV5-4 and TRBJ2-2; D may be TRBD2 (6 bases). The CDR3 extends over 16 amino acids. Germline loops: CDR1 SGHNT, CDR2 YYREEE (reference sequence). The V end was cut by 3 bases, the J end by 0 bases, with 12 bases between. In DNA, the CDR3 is TGTGCCAGCAGCTATCTAGCGTCTACGAACACCGGGGAGCTGTTTTTT. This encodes CASSYLASTNTGELFF.

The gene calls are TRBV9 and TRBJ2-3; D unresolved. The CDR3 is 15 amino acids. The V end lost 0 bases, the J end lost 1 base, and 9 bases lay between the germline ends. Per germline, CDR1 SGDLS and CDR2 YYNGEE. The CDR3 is CASSVGPVGTDTQYF. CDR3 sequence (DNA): TGTGCCAGCAGCGTAGGGCCAGTCGGCACAGATACGCAGTATTTT.

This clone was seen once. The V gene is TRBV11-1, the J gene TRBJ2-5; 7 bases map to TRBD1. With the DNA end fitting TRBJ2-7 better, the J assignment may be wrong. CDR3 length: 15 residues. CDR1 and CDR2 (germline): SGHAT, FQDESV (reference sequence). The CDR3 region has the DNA TGTGCCAGCAGTCACACCGGGACAGCAGTCTACGAGCAGTACTTC. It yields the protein CASSHTGTAVYEQYF.

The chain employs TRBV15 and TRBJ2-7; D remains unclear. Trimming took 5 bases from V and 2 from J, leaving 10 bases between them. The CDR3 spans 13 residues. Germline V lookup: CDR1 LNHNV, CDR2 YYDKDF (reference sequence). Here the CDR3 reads CATSGPGPYEQYF. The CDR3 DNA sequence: TGTGCCACCAGCGGTCCAGGTCCCTACGAGCAGTACTTC.

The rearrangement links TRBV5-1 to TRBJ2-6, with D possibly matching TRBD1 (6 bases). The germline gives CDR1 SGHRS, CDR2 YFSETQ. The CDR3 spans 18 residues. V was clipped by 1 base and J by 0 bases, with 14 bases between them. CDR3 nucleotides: TGCGCCAGCAGCTTGTGGCGTACCAGGGGCTCTGGGGCCAACGTCCTGACTTTC. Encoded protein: CASSLWRTRGSGANVLTF.

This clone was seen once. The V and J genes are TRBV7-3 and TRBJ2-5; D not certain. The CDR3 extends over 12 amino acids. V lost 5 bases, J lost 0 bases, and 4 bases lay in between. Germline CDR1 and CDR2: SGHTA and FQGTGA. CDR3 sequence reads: CASSLDQETQYF. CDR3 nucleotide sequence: TGTGCCAGCAGCCTAGACCAAGAGACCCAGTACTTC.

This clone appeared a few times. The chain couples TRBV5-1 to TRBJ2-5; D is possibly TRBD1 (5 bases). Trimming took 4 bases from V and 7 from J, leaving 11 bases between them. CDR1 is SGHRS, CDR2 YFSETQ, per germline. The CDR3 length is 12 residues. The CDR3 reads CASSTGEGTQYF. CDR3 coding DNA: TGCGCCAGCAGCACAGGAGAAGGGACCCAGTACTTC.

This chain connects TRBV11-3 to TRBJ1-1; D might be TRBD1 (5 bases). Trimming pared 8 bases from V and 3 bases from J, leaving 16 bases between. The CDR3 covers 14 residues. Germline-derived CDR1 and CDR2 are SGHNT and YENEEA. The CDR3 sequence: CASRLQGEDTEAFF. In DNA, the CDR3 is TGTGCCAGCCGACTACAAGGGGAGGACACTGAAGCTTTCTTT. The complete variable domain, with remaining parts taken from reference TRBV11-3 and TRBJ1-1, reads EAGVVQSPRYKIIEKKQPVAFWCNPISGHNTLYWYLQNLGQGPELLIRYENEEAVDDSQLPKDRFSAERLKGVDSTLKIQPAELGDSAVYLCASRLQGEDTEAFFGQGTRLTVV.

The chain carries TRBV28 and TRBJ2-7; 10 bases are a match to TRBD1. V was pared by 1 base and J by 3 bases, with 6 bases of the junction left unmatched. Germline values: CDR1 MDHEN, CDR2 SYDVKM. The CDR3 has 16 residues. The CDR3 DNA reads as TGTGCCAGCAGTTTATCCCTGGACAGGGGGGACTACGAGCAGTACTTC. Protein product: CASSLSLDRGDYEQYF. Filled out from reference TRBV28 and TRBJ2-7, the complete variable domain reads DVKVTQSSRYLVKRTGEKVFLECVQDMDHENMFWYRQDPGLGLRLIYFSYDVKMKEKGDIPEGYSVSREKKERFSLILESASTNQTSMYLCASSLSLDRGDYEQYFGPGTRLTVT.